These 32 T cell receptor beta chains were sequenced from one sample in a study of T cells in Graves' hyperthyroidism and ophthalmopathy (dated by TCRdb to between 2019 and 2020). The library came from multiplex PCR. Reads for this sample came from an Illumina HiSeq 2000. The TCR beta CDR3 regions were amplified from the RNA transcripts. For the first round of RT-PCR on the TCR CDR3, the HTBI primer set was used together with the Qiagen OneStep RT-PCR kit. The public reads were run again by TCRdb, first through fastp at Q25 and then through MiXCR, and only productive beta chains were kept. Merged by CDR3 protein, the rows form single entries marked with the most common genes and DNA. The sample contains some 600,000 distinct CDR3 sequences, 14% of them found a single time. In total, the top ten clones hold 5.5% to 7.5% of the sample. Input material: blood. Every receptor here comes from a woman aged 25 to 39 with Graves' hyperthyroidism that later progressed to Graves' ophthalmopathy.

Note on this clonotype: A much larger clone differs from this one at a single base, so this may be a read error. The V and J genes are TRBV19 and TRBJ1-1; D remains ambiguous. The V gene's germline CDR1 is LNHDA and CDR2 SQIVND (reference sequence). This CDR3 has 14 residues. The CDR3 here is CASSTVRMNTGAFF. The CDR3 region has the DNA TGTGCCAGTAGTACGGTACGCATGAACACTGGAGCTTTCTTT.

This clonotype was seen ten or more times. The chain joins TRBV7-2 to TRBJ2-1; TRBD2 is a possible D gene (5 bases). CDR1 is SGHTA, CDR2 FQGNSA, per germline. Trimming removed 5 bases from V and 7 bases from J, with 21 bases in between. CDR3 length equals 16 residues. CDR3 region: CASSLLGGLEPNEQFF. The CDR3 DNA reads TGTGCCAGCAGCCTTCTCGGAGGACTCGAGCCTAATGAGCAGTTCTTC.

Worth noting for this clonotype: One end of the junction varies from germline; a read error may be responsible. The chain has TRBV7-9 and TRBJ2-3; 11 nucleotides align to TRBD1. CDR3 length: 15 residues. The germline V gene encodes CDR1 SEHNR and CDR2 FQNEAQ (reference sequence). The CDR3 is CAGSLGQGAADTQYF. As DNA, the CDR3 is TGTGCCGGCAGCTTAGGACAGGGGGCCGCAGATACGCAGTATTTT.

This clonotype has ten or more counts. The V and J genes are TRBV18 and TRBJ1-1, with TRBD1 matching 7 bases. CDR1 is KGHSH, CDR2 LQKENI, per germline. V lost 3 bases, J lost 0 bases, and 4 bases stayed unmatched. CDR3 length: 15 residues. CDR3 loop: CASSPMTGLNTEAFF. CDR3 DNA: TGTGCCAGCTCACCTATGACAGGGTTGAACACTGAAGCTTTCTTT.

The table lists this clonotype with a few counts. A much larger clone sits a single nucleotide away, making a read error possible. V usage is TRBV7-3 and J usage is TRBJ1-1, with D possibly TRBD1 on 5 matching bases. From germline, CDR1 is SGHTA and CDR2 FQGTGA. This CDR3 contains 14 residues. The CDR3 DNA sequence: TGTGTCAGCAGCTTAATGGGGACGGGGACTGAAGCTTTCTTT. It translates to CVSSLMGTGTEAFF.

In its sample, this clonotype was seen many times. The chain recombines TRBV10-3 with TRBJ1-3; 10 bases fit TRBD1. V gave up 3 bases and J gave up 4 bases; unmatched junction bases: 9. CDR1 and CDR2 (germline): ENHRY, SYGVKD. The CDR3 spans 17 residues. The CDR3 DNA reads TGTGCCATCAGTGACCCTCGCGGGACAGGGGACGGAAACACCATATATTTT. Its protein is CAISDPRGTGDGNTIYF.

This clonotype was picked up many times. The chain is built from TRBV6-2 or TRBV6-3 and TRBJ2-1; TRBD2 aligns across 14 bases. Losses at the gene ends were 7 bases for V and 5 bases for J; bases not matched to a gene: 4. This CDR3 spans 15 amino acids. Germline V gene sequence: CDR1 MNHEY, CDR2 SVGEGT. The CDR3 bases are TGTGCCAGCACTAGACTAGCGGGAGGGCACAATGAGCAGTTCTTC. It is translated as CASTRLAGGHNEQFF.

This clonotype occurred many times. The V and J genes are TRBV6-1 and TRBJ2-5; 8 bases fit TRBD2. Germline V gene lookup returns CDR1 MNHNS and CDR2 SASEGT. This CDR3 contains 14 residues. Unmatched junction bases numbered 3, after V lost 3 bases and J lost 3 bases. The DNA of the CDR3 is TGTGCCAGCAGTGAGGGACTAGTCAAAGAGACCCAGTACTTC. Amino acid sequence: CASSEGLVKETQYF.

A few counts support this clonotype. This may be a read error, as it is one base from a much larger clone. The genes are TRBV7-9 and TRBJ1-4; 8 bases align to TRBD1. Germline V gene data show CDR1 as SEHNR and CDR2 as FQNEAQ (reference sequence). The CDR3 is 14 amino acids. V shed 5 bases and J 3 bases; nucleotides not matched to a gene: 2. CDR3 region: CASSPGQANEKLFF. The CDR3 nucleotides read TGTGCCAGCAGCCCGGGACAGGCTAATGAAAAACTGTTTTTT. Full variable domain (outside the CDR3, taken from reference TRBV7-9 and TRBJ1-4): DTGVSQNPRHKITKRGQNVTFRCDPISEHNRLYWYRQTLGQGPEFLTYFQNEAQLEKSRLLSDRFSAERPKGSFSTLEIQRTEQGDSAMYLCASSPGQANEKLFFGSGTQLSVL.

This clonotype was seen at least ten times. The rearrangement joins TRBV19 to TRBJ2-3, with D perhaps TRBD2 (5 bases). The CDR3 has 15 amino acids. The V end lost 6 bases, the J end lost 0 bases, and 13 bases lay between the germline ends. CDR1 is LNHDA and CDR2 is SQIVND in the germline V gene (reference sequence). The CDR3 is CASSKAGLSTDTQYF. The CDR3 DNA is TGTGCCAGTAGCAAGGCTGGACTTAGCACAGATACGCAGTATTTT.

The rearrangement uses TRBV20-1 and TRBJ1-1; D call uncertain. The CDR3 extends over 14 amino acids. Trimming removed 0 bases from V and 8 bases from J, with 16 bases in between. Germline CDR1 is DFQATT and CDR2 is SNEGSKA (reference sequence). The CDR3 sequence is CSARDEVGWMEAFF. The CDR3 DNA reads as TGCAGTGCTAGAGATGAGGTAGGGTGGATGGAAGCTTTCTTT.

This chain joins TRBV29-1 and TRBJ2-5, with TRBD2 as a possible D gene (6 bases). V lost 7 bases and J 2 bases, leaving 11 bases between the germline ends. This CDR3 region has 12 residues. Germline V gives CDR1 SQVTM, CDR2 ANQGSEA. CDR3: CSGSGLQETQYF. Here the CDR3 DNA reads TGCAGCGGGTCGGGACTGCAAGAGACCCAGTACTTC.

This clonotype was seen ten or more times. This chain connects TRBV29-1 to TRBJ1-1; possible D gene TRBD1, 6 bases. Trimming left V 8 bases short and J 3 bases short, with 13 bases between. The CDR3 consists of 12 residues. Per the germline V gene, CDR1 is SQVTM and CDR2 is ANQGSEA. The CDR3 coding sequence is TGCAGCACCTACAGGGAATACACTGAAGCTTTCTTT. Its protein is CSTYREYTEAFF.

This clonotype has only a few counts. The chain has TRBV4-1 and TRBJ2-1; the D gene is possibly TRBD1 (6 bases). The CDR3 extends over 16 amino acids. The V end lost 4 bases, the J end lost 4 bases, and 17 bases lay between the germline ends. Germline V gene lookup returns CDR1 MGHRA and CDR2 YSYEKL. This CDR3 reads CASSRTGLVLYNEQFF. In DNA form, the CDR3 reads TGCGCCAGCAGCCGAACAGGGCTGGTTCTTTACAATGAGCAGTTCTTC.

This clonotype was seen at least ten times. The J gene is TRBJ2-5, the V gene TRBV7-9; TRBD2 aligns across 9 bases. Trimming at V came to 5 bases and at J to 4 bases, leaving 5 bases not matched to a gene. Germline CDR1 reads SEHNR; CDR2 reads FQNEAQ (reference sequence). The CDR3 has 14 residues. CDR3 DNA sequence: TGTGCCAGCAGCACAGCGGGAGGATCAGAGACCCAGTACTTC. Protein product: CASSTAGGSETQYF.

This clonotype has ten or more counts. The chain recombines TRBV7-9 with TRBJ1-1, with unresolved D. The germline gives CDR1 SEHNR, CDR2 FQNEAQ (reference sequence). This CDR3 has 14 amino acids. V was clipped by 5 bases and J by 4 bases, with 14 bases between them. The CDR3 here is CASSPSARGTEAFF. CDR3 bases: TGTGCCAGCAGCCCCAGCGCACGGGGCACTGAAGCTTTCTTT.

This clonotype was observed a handful of times. This chain uses TRBV29-1 with TRBJ1-1, with D tentatively TRBD1 (6 bases). The germline V gene has CDR1 SQVTM and CDR2 ANQGSEA. The CDR3 is 14 residues long. The V and J ends lost 7 bases and 2 bases respectively, with 17 bases between them. The CDR3 here is CSARIQGGNTEAFF. The CDR3 DNA sequence: TGCAGCGCAAGAATACAGGGTGGTAACACTGAAGCTTTCTTT.

The V gene is TRBV11-1, the J gene TRBJ1-3, with 12 bases fitting TRBD1. Germline V CDR1 and CDR2: SGHAT, FQDESV (reference sequence). This CDR3 is 16 amino acids long. V lost 8 bases to trimming and J lost 4 bases; unmatched junction nucleotides: 9. Here the CDR3 DNA reads TGTGCCAGCGGCCCCGGGACAGGGGGCATCGGAAACACCATATATTTT. Translated, it gives CASGPGTGGIGNTIYF.

Comments on this clonotype: One junction end does not reproduce the germline sequence, and a read error may be involved. V is TRBV9 and J is TRBJ1-1; D is perhaps TRBD1 (6 bases). The CDR3 is made up of 14 amino acids. CDR1 is SGDLS and CDR2 is YYNGEE in the germline V gene. The CDR3 spells CAGSAMGSRGGAFF. The CDR3 DNA reads TGTGCCGGCAGCGCCATGGGGAGTAGAGGGGGAGCTTTCTTT.

Many counts were recorded for this clonotype. The CDR3 sequence: CASSLPGRPEAFF. The CDR3 bases are TGTGCCAGCAGTTTACCCGGACGCCCTGAAGCTTTCTTT. The V call is TRBV28, the J call TRBJ1-1; no reliable D call. The CDR3 loop spans 13 amino acids. Germline V gene lookup returns CDR1 MDHEN and CDR2 SYDVKM. The V end was cut by 2 bases, the J end by 6 bases, with 10 bases between.

This clonotype has ten or more counts. The CDR3 nucleotides read TGTGCCATCCCCGACAGCGGGTATGGCTACACCTTC. Translated, it gives CAIPDSGYGYTF. J is TRBJ1-2 and V is TRBV10-3; a weak D match, TRBD1 (5 bases). V was pared by 8 bases and J by 5 bases, with 12 bases between. CDR1 ENHRY and CDR2 SYGVKD come from the germline V gene. The CDR3 extends over 12 amino acids.

The chain couples TRBV19 to TRBJ2-5, with 15 positions matching TRBD2. V trimming: 4 bases; J trimming: 3 bases; junction bases outside the gene matches: 3. The CDR3 loop spans 16 amino acids. Germline loops: CDR1 LNHDA, CDR2 SQIVND (reference sequence). Written as DNA, the CDR3 is TGTGCCAGTAGTACGGGACTAGCGGGGGGAAAAGAGACCCAGTACTTC. This sequence encodes CASSTGLAGGKETQYF.

In this sample, this clonotype turned up many times. The J gene is TRBJ2-5, the V gene TRBV15; 14 bases are a match to TRBD2. The CDR3 extends over 20 amino acids. Germline trimming cut 0 bases from V and 4 bases from J; bases unmatched to any gene: 13. Germline V gives CDR1 LNHNV, CDR2 YYDKDF (reference sequence). This CDR3 is CATSRDIGTSGSLVAETQYF. CDR3 coding DNA: TGTGCCACCAGCAGAGATATAGGGACTAGCGGGAGTTTGGTCGCAGAGACCCAGTACTTC.

The CDR3 loop reads CSVALAGGPYEQYF. The CDR3 nucleotides are TGCAGCGTAGCCCTAGCGGGAGGGCCGTACGAGCAGTACTTC. The chain has TRBV29-1 and TRBJ2-7; 12 bases map to TRBD2. The CDR3 has 14 amino acids. Per germline, CDR1 SQVTM and CDR2 ANQGSEA. V lost 6 bases and J lost 4; bases outside the gene matches: 7.

Only a few counts were recorded for this clonotype. J is TRBJ2-5 and V is TRBV19; D gene ambiguous. The CDR3 runs to 15 residues. The germline CDR1 and CDR2 sequences are LNHDA and SQIVND (reference sequence). The germline V and J ends were trimmed by 1 base and 5 bases, with 14 bases remaining between them. CDR3 sequence reads: CASSIGRVTEETQYF. The CDR3 DNA follows: TGTGCCAGTAGTATAGGTCGGGTAACAGAGGAGACCCAGTACTTC.

This clonotype has ten or more counts. The chain is built from TRBV12-5 and TRBJ2-7; D gene unclear. V lost 4 bases and J 7 bases, leaving 11 bases between the germline ends. CDR1 is LGHNT and CDR2 is FRNRAP in the germline V gene. The CDR3 runs to 12 residues. The DNA of the CDR3 is TGTGCTAGTGGTTCGCTCCGAGGAGAGCAGTACTTC. Translated: CASGSLRGEQYF.

This clonotype was found many times. The V gene is TRBV20-1, the J gene TRBJ1-6; 10 bases fit TRBD1. The CDR3 runs 13 residues. Germline V gene data show CDR1 as DFQATT and CDR2 as SNEGSKA (reference sequence). Trimming removed 7 bases from V and 7 bases from J; junction bases left unmatched: 4. CDR3 sequence: CSVPTGGNSPLHF. The CDR3 region has the DNA TGCAGTGTTCCGACAGGGGGCAATTCACCCCTCCACTTT.

The chain links TRBV12-3 or TRBV12-4 to TRBJ2-5; D is unclear. This CDR3 contains 14 residues. V was pared by 6 bases and J by 2 bases, with 13 bases between. In DNA, the CDR3 is TGTGCCAGCAGCCATCGGGTCGAACAAGAGACCCAGTACTTC. Translating it yields CASSHRVEQETQYF.

This clonotype occurred many times. V usage is TRBV12-3 or TRBV12-4 and J usage is TRBJ1-1; TRBD1 matches 9 bases. V gave up 6 bases and J gave up 0 bases; unmatched junction bases: 2. The CDR3 is 14 residues long. In nucleotides, the CDR3 is TGTGCCAGCAGCGGGGACAGGGTGAACACTGAAGCTTTCTTT. Protein: CASSGDRVNTEAFF.

The sample holds many counts of this clonotype. The chain links TRBV27 to TRBJ2-3; D not certain. Germline values: CDR1 MNHEY, CDR2 SMNVEV (reference sequence). The CDR3 contains 16 residues. CDR3 nucleotide sequence: TGTGCTACGAAAGACCTCCCGGTCGACCCGAGGGATACGCAGTATTTT. Protein: CATKDLPVDPRDTQYF.

This clonotype was found many times. This chain uses TRBV19 with TRBJ2-7; TRBD2 matches 7 bases. V shed 1 base, J shed 4 bases, and the junction held 10 bases outside the gene matches. CDR1 and CDR2 from the germline V gene are LNHDA and SQIVND (reference sequence). The CDR3 consists of 16 residues. The CDR3 coding sequence is TGTGCCAGTAGTATAGGGGCGGGAGAGGGAAGGTACGAGCAGTACTTC. Amino acids: CASSIGAGEGRYEQYF. The full variable domain, in which reference TRBV19 and TRBJ2-7 provide the parts outside the CDR3, is DGGITQSPKYLFRKEGQNVTLSCEQNLNHDAMYWYRQDPGQGLRLIYYSQIVNDFQKGDIAEGYSVSREKKESFPLTVTSAQKNPTAFYLCASSIGAGEGRYEQYFGPGTRLTVT.

This clonotype appeared a few times. A much more abundant neighbour one base away suggests this may be a read error. This chain uses TRBV2 with TRBJ1-1; D remains unclear. V was clipped by 6 bases and J by 7 bases, with 12 bases between them. Germline V gene sequence: CDR1 SNHLY, CDR2 FYNNEI. The length of the CDR3 is 12 residues. The CDR3 spells CASRTSISEAFF. The CDR3 DNA follows: TGTGCCAGCAGAACCTCGATCAGTGAAGCTTTCTTT.